Below, 2 T cell receptor beta chains from the same sample are listed, as sequenced in a study of T cells in Graves' hyperthyroidism and ophthalmopathy. Amplified regions were TCR beta CDR3 sequences from RNA transcripts. The HTBI primer set was used in a first-round RT-PCR of the TCR CDR3. TCRdb recomputed calls from the multiplex PCR reads with MiXCR, one row per CDR3 protein. The table shows 690,000 or so distinct CDR3 sequences, with about 19% occurring only once. The material sequenced was blood. These receptors were collected from a woman aged 50 to 65 with Graves' hyperthyroidism that later progressed to Graves' ophthalmopathy.

There are many counts of this clonotype. The chain employs TRBV18 and TRBJ1-4, with D uncertain. The germline V and J ends were trimmed by 1 base and 0 bases, with 6 bases remaining between them. The CDR3 has 15 residues. The germline gives CDR1 KGHSH, CDR2 LQKENI. CDR3 region: CASSPQPATNEKLFF. The CDR3 nucleotides read TGTGCCAGCTCACCACAGCCTGCAACTAATGAAAAACTGTTTTTT.

This clonotype was seen at least ten times. The V call is TRBV15, the J call TRBJ1-5; the D is unclear. CDR1 and CDR2 from the germline V gene are LNHNV and YYDKDF (reference sequence). Trimming cost V 0 bases and J 4 bases, with 7 bases left between them. This CDR3 is 14 amino acids long. CDR3 protein: CATSRDGINQPQHF. CDR3 DNA: TGTGCCACCAGCAGAGATGGAATTAATCAGCCCCAGCATTTT. The full variable domain, with the rest looked up from reference TRBV15 and TRBJ1-5, is DAMVIQNPRYQVTQFGKPVTLSCSQTLNHNVMYWYQQKSSQAPKLLFHYYDKDFNNEADTPDNFQSRRPNTSFCFLDIRSPGLGDTAMYLCATSRDGINQPQHFGDGTRLSIL.